This T cell receptor (beta chain) comes out of a study of CD8 T cells in ankylosing spondylitis. Study-wide points: Significantly higher representation of disease-linked clones was reported for matched ankylosing spondylitis synovial fluid. Apparently characteristic of ankylosing spondylitis blood was a TCR beta motif (roughly 8 highly homologous variants). Some motif variants were previously reported in reactive arthritis synovial fluid and blood.

This CDR3 spans 18 amino acids. The V and J ends lost 7 bases and 0 bases, in that order; junction bases with no gene match: 13. Germline values: CDR1 SNHLY, CDR2 FYNNEI. In the case of this clonotype: Its antigen is currently unknown.

Each TCR beta library was made by quantitative 5'-RACE that incorporated molecular barcodes. MiXCR, applied by TCRdb to the 5' RACE reads, yields one record per CDR3 protein. The data show about 340,000 distinct CDR3 sequences, roughly 15% seen once. The TCR sequence derives from a male donor with ankylosing spondylitis or in good health (not recorded which). The chain employs TRBV2 and TRBJ2-7; 12 nucleotides match TRBD2. Source material: blood, either unsorted or a sorted T cell fraction (not recorded which). The CDR3 spells CASTDPLAGGEISYEQYF. The DNA for the CDR3 is TGTGCCAGCACCGACCCCCTAGCGGGGGGGGAAATCTCCTACGAGCAGTACTTC.